Listed below are T cell receptor beta chains from one sample, sequenced in a study of identical twins. A single record per CDR3 protein comes from TCRdb applying MiXCR to the 5' RACE reads. The repertoire includes 500,000 or so distinct CDR3 sequences, 14% of them detected once, and about 0.53% sits in the top ten. This sample was shared with a second study, whose subject was yellow fever vaccine responses in identical twins.

Sample: CD4+ T cells sorted from blood. The receptors stem from a woman under 30 in good health. Both conserved end residues are part of each CDR3. D genes are given only for firm matches. Not every row has a clone size; where given, it reads once, few, many or a size class.

J,D,size,V,CDR3,DNA
TRBJ2-7,NA,few,TRBV7-2,CASSLSRKHF,TGTGCCAGCAGCTTAAGCCGAAAGCACTTC
TRBJ2-5,NA,many,TRBV5-1,CASSLLRDQETQYF,TGCGCCAGCAGCTTACTTCGGGACCAAGAGACCCAGTACTTC
TRBJ2-3,TRBD2,few,TRBV5-5,CASSLGGLAGTDTQYF,TGTGCCAGCAGCTTGGGGGGACTAGCGGGAACAGATACGCAGTATTTT
TRBJ2-7,TRBD2,NA,TRBV27,CASSPGSGSASYEQYF,TGTGCCAGCAGTCCGGGAAGCGGGAGTGCGTCCTACGAGCAGTACTTC
TRBJ2-6,TRBD2,NA,TRBV7-6,CASSLAGGGGFSGANVLTF,TGTGCCAGCAGCTTAGCAGGCGGGGGAGGTTTCTCTGGGGCCAACGTCCTGACTTTC
TRBJ2-7,TRBD2,many,TRBV7-2,CASSLGLAGVEQYF,TGTGCCAGCAGCTTAGGTCTAGCGGGAGTCGAGCAGTACTTC
TRBJ2-3,NA,few,TRBV5-1,CASGNHLADTQYF,TGCGCCAGCGGGAACCACTTGGCAGATACGCAGTATTTT
TRBJ2-2,NA,NA,TRBV6-2/TRBV6-3,CVSRSAGLPPGELFF,TGTGTCAGCAGATCCGCAGGGCTCCCCCCCGGGGAGCTGTTTTTT
TRBJ2-7,NA,NA,TRBV4-3,CASSQARFSYEQYF,TGCGCCAGCAGCCAAGCCCGATTCTCCTACGAGCAGTACTTC
TRBJ2-7,NA,NA,TRBV3-1,CASSSALRGEQYF,TGTGCCAGCAGCAGCGCCCTCCGTGGCGAGCAGTACTTC
TRBJ2-1,TRBD1,few,TRBV20-1,CSARPPGQGFVNEQFF,TGCAGTGCTAGACCGCCGGGACAGGGGTTTGTCAATGAGCAGTTCTTC
TRBJ2-3,TRBD2,NA,TRBV11-1,CASSLRRAGGTDTQYF,TGTGCCAGCAGCTTACGTCGAGCGGGGGGCACAGATACGCAGTATTTT
TRBJ2-1,TRBD2,NA,TRBV5-1,CASSLVVAGFLSSYNEQFF,TGCGCCAGCAGCTTGGTGGTAGCGGGATTCTTGAGCTCCTACAATGAGCAGTTCTTC
TRBJ2-1,TRBD2,few,TRBV27,CASNTAGGRYNEQFF,TGTGCCAGCAATACAGCGGGAGGCCGTTACAATGAGCAGTTCTTC
TRBJ1-3,NA,few,TRBV7-2,CASSTTVSGNTIYF,TGTGCCAGCAGCACGACAGTATCTGGAAACACCATATATTTT